The 12 T cell receptor beta chains reported below all come from one sample, sequenced in a study of OX40 agonist ivuxolimab in advanced cancers. The method was immunoSEQ multiplex PCR; TCRdb's version includes in-frame clones alone and lacks a portion of them. Of approximately 41,000 clones in the sample, 70% to 90% are singletons; the top ten hold 0.55% to 0.6%. The specimen was CD4+ or CD8+ T cells sorted from blood, collected in a trial of the OX40 agonist ivuxolimab. These receptors all stem from an adult with an advanced solid tumor such as melanoma, head and neck, liver or kidney cancer.

The chain links TRBV7-9 to TRBJ2-3; D call uncertain. From germline, CDR1 is SEHNR and CDR2 FQNEAQ (reference sequence). Trimming took off 5 bases at V and 5 bases at J, with 17 bases between the two ends. The CDR3 has 15 residues. CDR3 loop: CASSLTPLGIDTQYF. The CDR3 region has the DNA TGTGCCAGCAGCCTAACGCCTCTGGGAATAGATACGCAGTATTTT.

This sequence joins TRBV20-1 and TRBJ2-7; D is undetermined. The CDR3 has 11 residues. Germline V CDR1 and CDR2: DFQATT, SNEGSKA (reference sequence). Trimming removed 5 bases at V and 1 base at J, with 6 bases between. The CDR3 region is CSAVGSYEQYF. The CDR3 bases are TGCAGTGCTGTTGGGTCCTACGAGCAGTACTTC.

This clone was found once. The chain combines TRBV5-4 with TRBJ2-7, with 7 positions matching TRBD1. Per germline, CDR1 SGHNT and CDR2 YYREEE (reference sequence). The V and J ends lost 1 base and 2 bases, in that order; junction bases with no gene match: 6. The length of the CDR3 is 15 residues. CDR3 sequence (DNA): TGTGCCAGCAGCTTGAGTTCCGGGACAGCCTACGAGCAGTACTTC. Translation: CASSLSSGTAYEQYF.

The chain carries TRBV18 and TRBJ1-3; D ambiguous. Germline CDR1 reads KGHSH; CDR2 reads LQKENI. CDR3 length equals 18 residues. V lost 5 bases and J 0 bases, leaving 20 bases between the germline ends. The CDR3 reads CASSATIGQAYSGNTIYF. For the CDR3, the DNA is TGTGCCAGCTCAGCCACCATAGGGCAGGCGTACTCTGGAAACACCATATATTTT.

V usage is TRBV14 and J usage is TRBJ1-5; D gene ambiguous. The CDR3 is 13 residues long. From germline, CDR1 is SGHDN and CDR2 FVKESK. The germline V and J ends were trimmed by 3 bases and 6 bases, with 9 bases remaining between them. CDR3: CASSQVIGQPQHF. As DNA, the CDR3 is TGTGCCAGCAGCCAGGTTATCGGTCAGCCCCAGCATTTT. The whole variable domain, remainder taken from reference TRBV14 and TRBJ1-5, is EAGVTQFPSHSVIEKGQTVTLRCDPISGHDNLYWYRRVMGKEIKFLLHFVKESKQDESGMPNNRFLAERTGGTYSTLKVQPAELEDSGVYFCASSQVIGQPQHFGDGTRLSIL.

The V call is TRBV7-9, the J call TRBJ1-2; D is ambiguous. CDR1 and CDR2 (germline): SEHNR, FQNEAQ (reference sequence). V was pared by 5 bases and J by 3 bases, with 7 bases between. The CDR3 has 12 residues. CDR3 sequence (DNA): TGTGCCAGCAGCCGAACGGACTATGGCTACACCTTC. Protein sequence: CASSRTDYGYTF.

The chain links TRBV7-8 to TRBJ1-3; D unresolved. V was cut by 1 base and J by 4 bases, with 8 bases left in between. CDR1 and CDR2 from the germline V gene are SGHVS and FQNEAQ. This CDR3 has 14 residues. The CDR3 sequence: CASSLVARGNTIYF. CDR3 nucleotide sequence: TGTGCCAGCAGCTTAGTGGCGCGCGGAAACACCATATATTTT.

The V gene is TRBV19, the J gene TRBJ1-5; unclear D gene. Deletions cut 3 bases from V and 3 bases from J, with 12 bases between. Germline V gene data show CDR1 as LNHDA and CDR2 as SQIVND (reference sequence). The CDR3 is 15 amino acids. The CDR3 DNA is TGTGCCAGTAGTATCCTGGACGGGCTCAATCAGCCCCAGCATTTT. Its translation: CASSILDGLNQPQHF.

The chain employs TRBV7-2 and TRBJ2-1; weak D call: TRBD1 (6 bases). The germline V gene encodes CDR1 SGHTA and CDR2 FQGNSA. Trimming left V 3 bases short and J 4 bases short, with 10 bases between. The length of the CDR3 is 14 residues. CDR3: CASSFTDSYNEQFF. The CDR3 nucleotides are TGTGCCAGCAGCTTCACGGACAGTTACAATGAGCAGTTCTTC.

This chain joins TRBV5-6 and TRBJ2-1; D is unresolved. The CDR3 is 14 amino acids. V lost 0 bases to trimming and J lost 6 bases, with 10 bases between them. CDR1 is SGHDT, CDR2 YYEEEE, per germline. The CDR3 is CASSLGFGPNEQFF. The DNA for the CDR3 is TGTGCCAGCAGCTTGGGTTTCGGTCCCAATGAGCAGTTCTTC.

The chain has TRBV7-6 and TRBJ1-2, with D hard to call. CDR1 and CDR2 from the germline V gene are SGHVS and FNYEAQ. The CDR3 loop spans 13 amino acids. Trimming stripped 2 bases from V and 6 bases from J, with 10 bases between. The CDR3 DNA sequence: TGTGCCAGCAGCTTACCGGGCAGAAATGGCTACACCTTC. This encodes CASSLPGRNGYTF.

About this clone itself: At the DNA level, this CDR3 is encoded by other sequences in the same sample as well. The chain links TRBV29-1 to TRBJ2-5; the match to TRBD2 covers 8 bases. Trimming cost V 7 bases and J 7 bases; bases outside gene matches: 17. Germline V gene lookup returns CDR1 SQVTM and CDR2 ANQGSEA. This CDR3 has 15 amino acids. CDR3 protein: CSGGGGLAGSVTQYF. CDR3 bases: TGCAGCGGTGGGGGAGGGTTAGCGGGGAGCGTGACCCAGTACTTC.